The clone carrying this T cell receptor beta chain was picked up a small number of times. Its target is unknown. For the unsorted libraries, 2 million PBMCs stored at -80 C served as input. The sample comes from a study of neurological immune-mediated disorders. Study findings and constraints: It was HTLV-1-associated myelopathy that showed the most TCR clonal expansion, while multiple sclerosis showed the least, falling below healthy controls.

TCRdb reprocessed the 5' RACE reads via MiXCR and lists one record per CDR3 protein. This table holds about 59,000 distinct CDR3 sequences, roughly 13% found once. J lost 4 bases, V lost 5 bases, and 11 bases had no gene match. CDR3 length: 18 amino acids. CDR1 is MDHEN and CDR2 is SYDVKM in the germline V gene. The genes are TRBV28 and TRBJ2-6, with TRBD1 matching over 10 bases. Material for sequencing was PBMCs. The clonotype comes from a woman in her sixties or seventies with HTLV-1-associated myelopathy (HAM/TSP). The chain's CDR3 is CASSPLGTGVPGANVLTF. The DNA of the CDR3 is TGTGCCAGCAGTCCCCTCGGGACAGGGGTCCCGGGGGCCAACGTCCTGACTTTC.